Presented here are 30 T cell receptor beta chains from one specimen sequenced in a study of CDR3 diversity in severe acne. In TCRdb, the PCR reads were re-called with MiXCR into one record per CDR3 protein. The table includes under 100,000 distinct CDR3 sequences, about half detected once. Sequencing was done on a sample of blood. The source of these receptors is a male donor in good health, serving as a control.

The chain joins TRBV3-1 to TRBJ1-5; D not certain. Between the trimmed V and J ends, which lost 2 bases and 5 bases, there was a span of 10 bases. Germline CDR1 reads LGHDT; CDR2 reads YNNKEL (reference sequence). This CDR3 is 14 amino acids long. The CDR3 bases are TGTGCCAGCAGCCAACCGGGGTCGGATCAGCCCCAGCATTTT. This encodes CASSQPGSDQPQHF.

This chain joins TRBV7-2 and TRBJ2-7; the match to TRBD1 covers 7 bases. Trimming took 1 base from V and 5 from J; bases not matched to a gene: 14. Looked up from germline, CDR1 is SGHTA and CDR2 is FQGNSA. The CDR3 length is 17 residues. The chain's CDR3 is CASSLGYSNRGPNEQYF. The CDR3 coding sequence is TGTGCCAGCAGCTTAGGGTACTCAAACAGGGGACCCAACGAGCAGTACTTC.

Concerning this clonotype itself: This could be a read error, since a much larger clone is one nucleotide away. V usage is TRBV6-5 and J usage is TRBJ1-2; D is possibly TRBD1 (6 bases). Germline V lookup: CDR1 MNHEY, CDR2 SVGAGI. V lost 8 bases, J lost 5 bases, and 12 bases lay in between. The CDR3 runs 12 residues. The DNA of the CDR3 is TGTGCCAGCGGCCCGCAGGGGTATGGCTACACCTTC. Translated, it gives CASGPQGYGYTF.

This clonotype is medium-sized (0.01 to 0.1%) by share. The genes are TRBV7-8 and TRBJ2-1; 9 positions agree with TRBD1. The junction had 6 bases not matched to a gene; V was cut back by 5 bases and J by 4 bases. The germline V gene encodes CDR1 SGHVS and CDR2 FQNEAQ. The CDR3 sequence is 15 residues long. The CDR3 coding sequence is TGTGCCAGCAGCCTTCGACAGGGGGATTACAATGAGCAGTTCTTC. Its protein is CASSLRQGDYNEQFF.

The J gene is TRBJ1-3, the V gene TRBV28; D unresolved. Trimming removed 8 bases from V and 0 bases from J, with 11 bases in between. The CDR3 extends over 14 amino acids. CDR1 is MDHEN, CDR2 SYDVKM, per germline. The CDR3 region has the DNA TGTGCCAGCGTCCGTACAGCCTCTGGAAACACCATATATTTT. Its translation is CASVRTASGNTIYF.

The chain links TRBV25-1 to TRBJ2-1; tentatively, D is TRBD2 (5 bases). This CDR3 contains 15 residues. Trimming stripped 6 bases from V and 9 bases from J, with 21 bases between. Germline V gene sequence: CDR1 MGHDK, CDR2 SYGVNS. Here the CDR3 DNA reads TGTGCCAGCAGCCGGGGTGCAGACGAGGCAAGTGAGCAGTTCTTC. It specifies CASSRGADEASEQFF.

This clonotype was recorded many times. The rearrangement uses TRBV10-3 and TRBJ2-3; 7 bases align to TRBD1. Germline trimming cut 6 bases from V and 0 bases from J; bases unmatched to any gene: 6. This CDR3 has 15 residues. Per the germline V gene, CDR1 is ENHRY and CDR2 is SYGVKD. This CDR3 is CAIRGDRWSTDTQYF. As DNA, the CDR3 is TGTGCCATCAGAGGGGACAGATGGAGCACAGATACGCAGTATTTT.

This clonotype was detected many times. The chain combines TRBV5-4 with TRBJ1-2; 8 nucleotides match TRBD1. Germline V gene lookup returns CDR1 SGHNT and CDR2 YYREEE (reference sequence). This CDR3 region has 14 residues. Losses at the gene ends were 3 bases for V and 0 bases for J; bases not matched to a gene: 1. For the CDR3, the DNA is TGTGCCAGCAGCTCGGGACAGGCTAACTATGGCTACACCTTC. Protein sequence: CASSSGQANYGYTF.

The chain joins TRBV2 to TRBJ1-1; TRBD1 is a possible D gene (5 bases). Trimming took 5 bases from V and 0 from J, leaving 10 bases between them. The germline V gene encodes CDR1 SNHLY and CDR2 FYNNEI. This CDR3 is 14 amino acids long. CDR3 loop: CASSPEGLNTEAFF. As DNA, the CDR3 is TGTGCCAGCAGTCCTGAGGGGCTGAACACTGAAGCTTTCTTT.

This clonotype came up many times. A much larger clone lies one base from this, so it may be a read error. The J gene is TRBJ2-1, the V gene TRBV6-6; D gene ambiguous. CDR1 and CDR2 (germline): MNHNY, SVGAGI (reference sequence). The CDR3 is 12 residues long. The CDR3, as DNA: TGTGCCGGCAGTTACGGAAACAATGAGCAGTTCTTC. Protein sequence: CAGSYGNNEQFF.

The J gene is TRBJ2-7, the V gene TRBV6-6; D could derive from TRBD1 or TRBD2 (5 bases each). This CDR3 contains 14 residues. Trimming removed 5 bases from V and 3 bases from J, with 14 bases in between. Germline V lookup: CDR1 MNHNY, CDR2 SVGAGI (reference sequence). The CDR3 bases are TGTGCCAGCAGTGGCCAGGGACCTTACTACGAGCAGTACTTC. Translated: CASSGQGPYYEQYF.

This clonotype was counted between two and nine times. The rearrangement uses TRBV7-9 and TRBJ1-6; D call uncertain. Germline CDR1 and CDR2: SEHNR and FQNEAQ (reference sequence). The CDR3 is 15 amino acids. Trimming left V 2 bases short and J 5 bases short, with 10 bases between. The CDR3 sequence: CASSLREDNNSPLHF. The CDR3 region has the DNA TGTGCCAGCAGCTTACGAGAAGATAATAATTCACCCCTCCACTTT. Together with reference TRBV7-9 and TRBJ1-6, the CDR3 gives the full variable domain: DTGVSQNPRHKITKRGQNVTFRCDPISEHNRLYWYRQTLGQGPEFLTYFQNEAQLEKSRLLSDRFSAERPKGSFSTLEIQRTEQGDSAMYLCASSLREDNNSPLHFGNGTRLTVT.

The chain employs TRBV7-9 and TRBJ1-1; D is perhaps TRBD1 (5 bases). Deletions cut 1 base from V and 1 base from J, with 7 bases between. This CDR3 spans 14 amino acids. Germline V gives CDR1 SEHNR, CDR2 FQNEAQ (reference sequence). The CDR3 loop is CASSLGGGNTEAFF. CDR3 nucleotides: TGTGCCAGCAGCTTAGGGGGCGGGAACACTGAAGCTTTCTTT.

Judged by abundance, this clonotype is medium-sized. This chain links TRBV20-1 with TRBJ1-2; 7 nucleotides align to TRBD1. V gave up 0 bases and J gave up 7 bases; unmatched junction bases: 11. The germline V gene has CDR1 DFQATT and CDR2 SNEGSKA (reference sequence). The CDR3 totals 15 residues. CDR3 protein: CSARDNDRAKGGYTF. The CDR3 DNA sequence: TGCAGTGCTAGAGATAACGACAGGGCCAAAGGTGGCTACACCTTC.

The gene calls are TRBV29-1 and TRBJ2-1, with 7 bases matching TRBD2. The CDR3 extends over 11 amino acids. Germline V gives CDR1 SQVTM, CDR2 ANQGSEA. V trimming: 3 bases; J trimming: 8 bases; junction bases outside the gene matches: 1. The chain's CDR3 is CSVEGGDEQFF. DNA for the CDR3: TGCAGCGTTGAGGGGGGGGATGAGCAGTTCTTC.

For this clonotype: One junction end disagrees with the germline gene, perhaps due to a read error. V is TRBV24-1 and J is TRBJ1-1; possibly TRBD1 for D (6 bases). The germline gives CDR1 KGHDR, CDR2 SFDVKD. The CDR3 runs to 13 residues. For the CDR3, the DNA is TGTGCCACCAGTGGGGCGCTGGGGGCTGAAGCTCTCTTT. Translated: CATSGALGAEALF.

A few counts support this clonotype. The V call is TRBV2, the J call TRBJ2-7; D might be TRBD1 (6 bases). Germline V gene sequence: CDR1 SNHLY, CDR2 FYNNEI. This CDR3 comprises 15 residues. V lost 5 bases to trimming and J lost 0 bases, with 14 bases between them. CDR3 protein: CASSLTGTLSYEQYF. DNA of the CDR3: TGTGCCAGCAGTTTAACCGGGACACTCTCCTACGAGCAGTACTTC.

Details on this clonotype: A much larger clone sits a single nucleotide away, making a read error possible. CDR3 DNA: TGTGCCAGCACCTACTCAACGGTCCGAGAGACCCAGTACTTC. Its protein is CASTYSTVRETQYF. V and J are TRBV7-9 and TRBJ2-5, with D uncertain. Trimming pared 7 bases from V and 4 bases from J, leaving 16 bases between. The CDR3 has 14 residues. The germline CDR1 and CDR2 sequences are SEHNR and FQNEAQ (reference sequence). The whole variable domain, filled in from reference TRBV7-9 and TRBJ2-5, reads DTGVSQNPRHKITKRGQNVTFRCDPISEHNRLYWYRQTLGQGPEFLTYFQNEAQLEKSRLLSDRFSAERPKGSFSTLEIQRTEQGDSAMYLCASTYSTVRETQYFGPGTRLLVL.

The rearrangement joins TRBV6-5 to TRBJ2-5; perhaps D is TRBD1 or TRBD2 (5 bases each). V lost 6 bases and J 5 bases, leaving 22 bases between the germline ends. CDR3 length equals 16 residues. CDR1 is MNHEY and CDR2 is SVGAGI in the germline V gene. The CDR3 sequence is CASSPLWDRGRETQYF. CDR3 DNA: TGTGCCAGCAGCCCTCTTTGGGACCGCGGCCGGGAGACCCAGTACTTC.

This clonotype was detected ten times or more. The genes are TRBV25-1 and TRBJ1-2; no firm D call. Germline V gene lookup returns CDR1 MGHDK and CDR2 SYGVNS. The length of the CDR3 is 13 residues. V gave up 4 bases and J gave up 6 bases, with 12 bases separating them. The CDR3 region is CASSGGPGHGYTF. The CDR3 DNA sequence: TGTGCCAGCAGTGGTGGACCGGGTCATGGCTACACCTTC.

The chain uses TRBV29-1 and TRBJ1-1; D is uncertain. V dropped 5 bases and J dropped 4 bases, with 8 bases sitting between them. The CDR3 runs 11 residues. Germline-derived CDR1 and CDR2 are SQVTM and ANQGSEA. This CDR3 is CSVHSSTEAFF. DNA for the CDR3: TGCAGCGTTCACTCGTCCACTGAAGCTTTCTTT. The full variable domain, in which reference TRBV29-1 and TRBJ1-1 provide the parts outside the CDR3, is SAVISQKPSRDICQRGTSLTIQCQVDSQVTMMFWYRQQPGQSLTLIATANQGSEATYESGFVIDKFPISRPNLTFSTLTVSNMSPEDSSIYLCSVHSSTEAFFGQGTRLTVV.

The chain carries TRBV7-2 and TRBJ1-5; tentatively, D is TRBD1 (5 bases). CDR1 and CDR2 from the germline V gene are SGHTA and FQGNSA. This CDR3 contains 14 residues. V lost 2 bases, J lost 11 bases, and 16 bases lay in between. The CDR3 coding sequence is TGTGCCAGCAGCTTACGTAGGGCGGGGACGTCCCAGCATTTT. Translating it yields CASSLRRAGTSQHF.

This chain uses TRBV7-2 with TRBJ2-2, with unresolved D. Trimming cost V 5 bases and J 5 bases, with 6 bases left between them. From germline, CDR1 is SGHTA and CDR2 FQGNSA. The CDR3 extends over 12 amino acids. This chain's CDR3 is CASSRKTGELFF. CDR3 DNA sequence: TGTGCCAGCAGCCGTAAGACCGGGGAGCTGTTTTTT.

The sample holds a few counts of this clonotype. The CDR3 reads CSARDPLTYGYTF. DNA of the CDR3: TGCAGTGCTAGAGACCCGTTAACCTATGGCTACACCTTC. J is TRBJ1-2 and V is TRBV20-1, with D uncertain. The V end was cut by 0 bases, the J end by 4 bases, with 9 bases between. From germline, CDR1 is DFQATT and CDR2 SNEGSKA (reference sequence). This CDR3 is 13 amino acids long.

This clonotype was seen many times. The rearrangement links TRBV28 to TRBJ2-7; 11 nucleotides align to TRBD2. Unmatched junction bases numbered 13, after V lost 6 bases and J lost 6 bases. There are 16 residues in the CDR3. Germline V gives CDR1 MDHEN, CDR2 SYDVKM. CDR3 DNA sequence: TGTGCCAGCAGCCAACTGACTAGCGGGACCTTCTCCGAGCAGTACTTC. This codes for CASSQLTSGTFSEQYF.

This clonotype has a handful of counts. V is TRBV24-1 and J is TRBJ1-1; weak D call: TRBD1 (6 bases). CDR1 and CDR2 from the germline V gene are KGHDR and SFDVKD. The ends were cut back, 7 bases at V and 2 bases at J, with 16 bases in the middle. This CDR3 is built from 15 residues. CDR3 DNA: TGTGCCACCAGCCCTCGGACAGCACCAAACACTGAAGCTTTCTTT. Amino acids: CATSPRTAPNTEAFF.

This chain joins TRBV6-5 and TRBJ2-1, with TRBD2 matching over 14 bases. This CDR3 has 15 amino acids. Per the germline V gene, CDR1 is MNHEY and CDR2 is SVGAGI. J was trimmed by 12 bases and V by 5 bases; bases with no gene match: 9. The CDR3 bases are TGTGCCAGCAGTCTCTCGACTAGCGGGAGGGGTGGGCAGTTCTTC. It yields the protein CASSLSTSGRGGQFF.

This clonotype was seen many times. The rearrangement uses TRBV10-2 and TRBJ2-1; D perhaps matches TRBD1 (6 bases). V lost 0 bases to trimming and J lost 2 bases, with 11 bases between them. Germline V gene lookup returns CDR1 WSHSY and CDR2 SAAADI. This CDR3 is 16 amino acids long. Written as DNA, the CDR3 is TGCGCCAGCAGTGAGTCCTCGACAGGACCCTACAATGAGCAGTTCTTC. Residues: CASSESSTGPYNEQFF.

In its sample, this clonotype is medium-sized (0.01 to 0.1%). The chain joins TRBV20-1 to TRBJ1-2; a possible D gene is TRBD1 (5 bases). Trimming removed 8 bases from V and 4 bases from J, with 35 bases in between. The CDR3 is 19 residues long. Germline CDR1 is DFQATT and CDR2 is SNEGSKA (reference sequence). The CDR3 DNA reads TGCAGTCCCCTCAATCTCCCCTCAGATTCTTGGGGGTGGATCTATGGCTACACCTTC. Translation: CSPLNLPSDSWGWIYGYTF.

This clonotype has a single count. This chain links TRBV7-2 with TRBJ2-7, with 8 bases fitting TRBD2. With 3 bases clipped from V and 6 bases from J, the junction kept 19 bases outside the gene matches. CDR1 SGHTA and CDR2 FQGNSA come from the germline V gene. The CDR3 totals 18 residues. CDR3 sequence: CASSFFRTSGSYPIEQYF. For the CDR3, the DNA is TGTGCCAGCAGCTTTTTTCGAACGAGCGGGAGTTACCCCATCGAGCAGTACTTC.